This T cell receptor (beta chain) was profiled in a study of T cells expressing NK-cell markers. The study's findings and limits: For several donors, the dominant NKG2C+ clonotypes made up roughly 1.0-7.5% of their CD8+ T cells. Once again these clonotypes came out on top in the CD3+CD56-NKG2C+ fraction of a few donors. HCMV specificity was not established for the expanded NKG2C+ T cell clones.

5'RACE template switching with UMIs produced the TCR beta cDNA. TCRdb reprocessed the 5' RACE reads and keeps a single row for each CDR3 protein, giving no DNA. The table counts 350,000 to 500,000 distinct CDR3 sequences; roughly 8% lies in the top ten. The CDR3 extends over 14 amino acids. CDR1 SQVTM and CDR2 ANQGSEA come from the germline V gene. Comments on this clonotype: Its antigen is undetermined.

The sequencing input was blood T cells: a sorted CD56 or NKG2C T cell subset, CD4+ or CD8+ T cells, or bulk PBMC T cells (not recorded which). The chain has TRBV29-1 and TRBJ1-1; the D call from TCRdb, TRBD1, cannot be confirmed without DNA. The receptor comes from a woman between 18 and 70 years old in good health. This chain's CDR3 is CSVLRVGARTEAFF.